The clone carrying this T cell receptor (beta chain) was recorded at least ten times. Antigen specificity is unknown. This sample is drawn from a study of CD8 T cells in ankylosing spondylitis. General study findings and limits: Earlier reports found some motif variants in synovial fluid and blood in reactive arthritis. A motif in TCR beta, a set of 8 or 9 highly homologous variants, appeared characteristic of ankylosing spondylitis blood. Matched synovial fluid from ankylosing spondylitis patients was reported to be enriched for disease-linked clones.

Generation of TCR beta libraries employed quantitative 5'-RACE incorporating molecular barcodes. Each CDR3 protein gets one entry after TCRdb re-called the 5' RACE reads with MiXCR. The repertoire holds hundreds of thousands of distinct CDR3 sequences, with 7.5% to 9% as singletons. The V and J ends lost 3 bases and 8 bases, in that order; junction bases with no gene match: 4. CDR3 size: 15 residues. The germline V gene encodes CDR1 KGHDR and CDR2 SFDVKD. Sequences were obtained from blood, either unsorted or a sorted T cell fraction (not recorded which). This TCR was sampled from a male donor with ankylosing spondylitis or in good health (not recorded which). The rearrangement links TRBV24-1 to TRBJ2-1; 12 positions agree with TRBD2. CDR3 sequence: CATSDLAGGRDEQFF. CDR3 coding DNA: TGTGCCACCAGTGATCTAGCGGGAGGGCGGGATGAGCAGTTCTTC.